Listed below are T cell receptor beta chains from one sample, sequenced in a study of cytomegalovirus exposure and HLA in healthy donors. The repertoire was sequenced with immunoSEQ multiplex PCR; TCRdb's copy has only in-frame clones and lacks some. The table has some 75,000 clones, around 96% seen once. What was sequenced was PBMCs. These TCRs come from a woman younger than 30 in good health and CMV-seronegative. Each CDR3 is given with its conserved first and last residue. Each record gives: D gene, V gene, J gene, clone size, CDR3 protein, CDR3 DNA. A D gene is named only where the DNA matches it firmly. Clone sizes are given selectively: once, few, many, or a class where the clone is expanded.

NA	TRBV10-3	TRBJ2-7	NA	CAISSVPSSYEQYF	TGTGCCATCTCCTCCGTTCCTAGCTCCTACGAGCAGTACTTC
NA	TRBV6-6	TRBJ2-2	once	CASKDPGEGDGGELFF	TGTGCCAGCAAGGATCCGGGAGAGGGAGACGGCGGGGAGCTGTTTTTT
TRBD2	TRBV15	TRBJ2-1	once	CATSRDLLAGGYNEQFF	TGTGCCACCAGCAGAGACCTACTAGCGGGAGGGTACAATGAGCAGTTCTTC
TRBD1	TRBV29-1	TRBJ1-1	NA	CSDLGTENTEAFF	TGCAGCGACCTTGGGACAGAAAACACTGAAGCTTTCTTT
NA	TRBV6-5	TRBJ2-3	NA	CASSFSGTDTQYF	TGTGCCAGCAGTTTCAGCGGCACAGATACGCAGTATTTT
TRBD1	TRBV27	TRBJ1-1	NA	CASSLGGTVNTEAFF	TGTGCCAGCAGTCTGGGCGGGACAGTAAACACTGAAGCTTTCTTT
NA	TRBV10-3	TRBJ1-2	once	CAISGERVSNYGYTF	TGTGCCATCAGTGGGGAGAGGGTTTCGAACTATGGCTACACCTTC
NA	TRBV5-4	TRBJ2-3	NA	CASSFVGLSTDTQYF	TGTGCCAGCAGCTTCGTCGGGTTAAGCACAGATACGCAGTATTTT
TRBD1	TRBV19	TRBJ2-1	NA	CASGQGARNEQFF	TGTGCCAGCGGACAGGGGGCGCGAAATGAGCAGTTCTTC
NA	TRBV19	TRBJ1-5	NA	CASSMRITDQPQHF	TGTGCCAGTAGTATGAGGATTACCGATCAGCCCCAGCATTTT
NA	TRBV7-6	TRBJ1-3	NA	CASSLSRTSGNTIYF	TGTGCCAGCAGCCTTTCGCGCACCTCTGGAAACACCATATATTTT
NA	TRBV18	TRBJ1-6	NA	CASSPPKYRASNSPLHF	TGTGCCAGCTCACCACCGAAGTACAGGGCAAGTAATTCACCCCTCCACTTT
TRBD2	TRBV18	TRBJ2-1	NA	CASSPFASGSSDEQFF	TGTGCCAGCTCACCCTTCGCTAGCGGGAGTTCAGATGAGCAGTTCTTC
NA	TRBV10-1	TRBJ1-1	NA	CASSDDPKGYTEAFF	TGCGCCAGCAGTGATGATCCTAAGGGGTACACTGAAGCTTTCTTT
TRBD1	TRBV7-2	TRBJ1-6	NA	CASSLGQGLSPLHF	TGTGCCAGCAGCTTGGGACAGGGGTTATCACCCCTCCACTTT
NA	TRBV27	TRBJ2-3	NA	CASSQIGEASTDTQYF	TGTGCCAGCAGCCAGATCGGAGAGGCTAGCACAGATACGCAGTATTTT
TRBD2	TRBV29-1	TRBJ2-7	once	CSVGLAGAPYEQYF	TGCAGCGTTGGGCTAGCGGGAGCCCCCTACGAGCAGTACTTC
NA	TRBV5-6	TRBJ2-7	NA	CASSLDLGGDEQYF	TGTGCCAGCAGCTTGGACCTAGGGGGGGACGAGCAGTACTTC
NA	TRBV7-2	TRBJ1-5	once	CASSFSGQPQHF	TGTGCCAGCAGCTTTTCGGGTCAGCCCCAGCATTTT
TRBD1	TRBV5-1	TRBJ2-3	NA	CASSLPGTGSSDTQYF	TGCGCCAGCAGCCTCCCAGGGACAGGCTCCTCAGATACGCAGTATTTT
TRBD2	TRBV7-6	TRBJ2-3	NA	CASSLGLASDTQYF	TGTGCCAGCAGCTTGGGACTAGCGTCAGATACGCAGTATTTT
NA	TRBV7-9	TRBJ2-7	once	CASSLMTVYEQYF	TGTGCCAGCAGCTTAATGACAGTCTACGAGCAGTACTTC
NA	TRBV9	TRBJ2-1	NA	CASSVVSPAGLSYNEQFF	TGTGCCAGCAGCGTAGTCTCCCCAGCGGGTCTATCCTACAATGAGCAGTTCTTC
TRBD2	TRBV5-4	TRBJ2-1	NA	CASSLSAGANEQFF	TGTGCCAGCAGCTTGTCCGCGGGAGCGAATGAGCAGTTCTTC
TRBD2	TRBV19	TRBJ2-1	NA	CASSGITSVGTHNEQFF	TGTGCCAGTAGCGGAATCACTAGCGTGGGAACCCACAATGAGCAGTTCTTC
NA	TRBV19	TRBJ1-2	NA	CASSIVNRVSGIYTF	TGTGCCAGTAGTATCGTTAACAGGGTATCGGGAATCTACACCTTC
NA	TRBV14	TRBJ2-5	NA	CASSHTKETQYF	TGTGCCAGCAGCCACACAAAAGAGACCCAGTACTTC
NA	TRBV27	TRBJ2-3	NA	CASRTRVGTDTQYF	TGTGCCAGCAGGACTAGGGTGGGGACAGATACGCAGTATTTT
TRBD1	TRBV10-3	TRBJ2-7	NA	CAISVDRYEQYF	TGTGCCATCAGTGTGGACAGGTACGAGCAGTACTTC
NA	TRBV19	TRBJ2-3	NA	CASSIGGSPTDTQYF	TGTGCCAGTAGTATAGGAGGGAGTCCCACAGATACGCAGTATTTT
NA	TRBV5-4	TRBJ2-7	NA	CASSSGGGQTHEQYF	TGTGCCAGCAGCTCCGGAGGGGGACAGACCCACGAGCAGTACTTC
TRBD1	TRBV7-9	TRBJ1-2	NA	CASSLVGQGDGYTF	TGTGCCAGCAGCTTAGTGGGACAGGGGGATGGCTACACCTTC
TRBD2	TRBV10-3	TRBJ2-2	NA	CAIRPTSGGANTGELFF	TGTGCCATCCGGCCGACTAGCGGAGGCGCGAACACCGGGGAGCTGTTTTTT
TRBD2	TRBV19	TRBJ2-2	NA	CASSKWEGRAGELFF	TGTGCCAGTAGTAAGTGGGAGGGTCGAGCCGGGGAGCTGTTTTTT
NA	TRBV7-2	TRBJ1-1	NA	CASSANRGGRAEAFF	TGTGCCAGCAGCGCTAATCGGGGGGGGAGGGCTGAAGCTTTCTTT
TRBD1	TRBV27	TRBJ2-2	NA	CASRLTGDTGELFF	TGTGCCAGCAGACTGACAGGGGACACCGGGGAGCTGTTTTTT
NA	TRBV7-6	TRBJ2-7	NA	CASSPLGVSYEQYF	TGTGCCAGCAGCCCTTTAGGGGTCTCCTACGAGCAGTACTTC
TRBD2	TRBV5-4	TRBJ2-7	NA	CASSPVAGAPSYEQYF	TGTGCCAGCAGCCCAGTAGCGGGAGCACCCTCCTACGAGCAGTACTTC
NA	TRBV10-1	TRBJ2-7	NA	CASSEYAGPAYEQYF	TGCGCCAGCAGTGAGTACGCGGGGCCCGCCTACGAGCAGTACTTC
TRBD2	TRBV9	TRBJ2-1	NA	CASSSGTSVDEQFF	TGTGCCAGCAGCTCCGGGACTAGCGTCGATGAGCAGTTCTTC
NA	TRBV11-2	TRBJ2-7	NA	CASLLDWGRQYF	TGTGCCAGCCTCCTTGACTGGGGGCGGCAGTACTTC
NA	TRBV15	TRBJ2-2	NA	CATSRGGTGELFF	TGTGCCACCAGCAGGGGGGGAACCGGGGAGCTGTTTTTT
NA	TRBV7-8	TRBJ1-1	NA	CASSLVWNTEAFF	TGTGCCAGCAGCTTAGTCTGGAACACTGAAGCTTTCTTT
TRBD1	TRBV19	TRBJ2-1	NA	CATQRTGGIYEQFF	TGTGCCACCCAGCGGACAGGGGGAATCTATGAGCAGTTCTTC
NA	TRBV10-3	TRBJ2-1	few	CATLGGVPYNEQFF	TGTGCGACGCTAGGGGGGGTACCCTACAATGAGCAGTTCTTC
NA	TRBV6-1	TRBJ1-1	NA	CASSQGPEAFF	TGTGCCAGCAGCCAGGGGCCTGAAGCTTTCTTT
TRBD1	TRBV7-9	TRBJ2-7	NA	CASSSQTGTNYEQYF	TGTGCCAGCAGCTCACAGACAGGGACAAACTACGAGCAGTACTTC
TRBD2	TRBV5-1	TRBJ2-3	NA	CASSLGTSGTDTQYF	TGCGCCAGCAGCTTAGGGACTAGCGGAACAGATACGCAGTATTTT
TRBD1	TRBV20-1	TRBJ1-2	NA	CSARADREPTF	TGCAGTGCTAGAGCCGACAGGGAGCCCACCTTC